This entry is about one T cell receptor beta chain. One end of the junction fails to match germline, which may point to a read error. Time point denoted: baseline, week 1 (first vaccination visit). Treatment described: pre-vaccination baseline after standard-of-care therapy. These data come from a study of a mutant IDH1 vaccine in newly diagnosed glioma. Generated by immunoSEQ multiplex PCR, the TCRdb table keeps only in-frame clones and is missing some. The sample lists 20,000 to 25,000 clones; 70% to 85% were seen once. Looked up from germline, CDR1 is MNHEY and CDR2 is SVGAGI. This CDR3 has 10 residues.

The clonotype comes from a man in his forties with glioma. This rearrangement joins TRBV6-5 to TRBJ1-1; no firm D call. This specimen consisted of PBMCs, obtained from a glioma patient treated with radiotherapy, temozolomide or both. The CDR3 is CASSYPFLIF. CDR3 coding DNA: TGTGCCAGCAGTTACCCTTTTCTTATCTTT.